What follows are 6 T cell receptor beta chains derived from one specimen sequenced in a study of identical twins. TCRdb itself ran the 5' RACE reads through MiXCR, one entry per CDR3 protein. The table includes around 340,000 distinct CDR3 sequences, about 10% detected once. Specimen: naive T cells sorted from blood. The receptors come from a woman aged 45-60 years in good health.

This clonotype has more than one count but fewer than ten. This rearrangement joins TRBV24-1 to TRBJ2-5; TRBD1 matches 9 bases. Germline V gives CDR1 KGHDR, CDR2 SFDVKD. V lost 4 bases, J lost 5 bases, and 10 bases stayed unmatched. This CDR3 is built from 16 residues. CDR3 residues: CATSEAGTGLGETQYF. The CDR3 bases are TGTGCCACCAGTGAGGCCGGGACAGGGTTGGGGGAGACCCAGTACTTC.

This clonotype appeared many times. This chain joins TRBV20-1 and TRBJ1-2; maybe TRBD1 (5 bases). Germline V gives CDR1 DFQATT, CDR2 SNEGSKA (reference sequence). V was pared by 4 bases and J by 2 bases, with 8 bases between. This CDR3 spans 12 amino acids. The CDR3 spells CSATKGNYGYTF. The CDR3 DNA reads TGCAGTGCTACCAAGGGGAACTATGGCTACACCTTC.

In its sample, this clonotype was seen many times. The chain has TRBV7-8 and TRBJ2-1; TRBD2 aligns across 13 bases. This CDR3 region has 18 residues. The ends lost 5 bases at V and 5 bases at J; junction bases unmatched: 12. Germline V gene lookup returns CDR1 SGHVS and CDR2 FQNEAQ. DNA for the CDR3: TGTGCCAGCAGCAACCCTCGGGAGGGACTAGCGGGGAACAATGAGCAGTTCTTC. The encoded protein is CASSNPREGLAGNNEQFF.

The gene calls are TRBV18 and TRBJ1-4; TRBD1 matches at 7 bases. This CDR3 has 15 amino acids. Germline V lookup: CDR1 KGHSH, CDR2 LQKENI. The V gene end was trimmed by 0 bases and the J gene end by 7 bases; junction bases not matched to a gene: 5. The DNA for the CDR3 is TGTGCCAGCTCACCACCAACAGGGGAGCGTGAAAAACTGTTTTTT. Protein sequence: CASSPPTGEREKLFF. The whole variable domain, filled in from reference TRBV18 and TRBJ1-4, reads NAGVMQNPRHLVRRRGQEARLRCSPMKGHSHVYWYRQLPEEGLKFMVYLQKENIIDESGMPKERFSAEFPKEGPSILRIQQVVRGDSAAYFCASSPPTGEREKLFFGSGTQLSVL.

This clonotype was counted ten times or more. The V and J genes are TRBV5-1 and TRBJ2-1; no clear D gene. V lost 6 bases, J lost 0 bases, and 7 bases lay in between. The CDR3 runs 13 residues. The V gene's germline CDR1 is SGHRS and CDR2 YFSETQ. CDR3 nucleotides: TGCGCCAGCACTCAGAGCTCCTACAATGAGCAGTTCTTC. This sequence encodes CASTQSSYNEQFF.

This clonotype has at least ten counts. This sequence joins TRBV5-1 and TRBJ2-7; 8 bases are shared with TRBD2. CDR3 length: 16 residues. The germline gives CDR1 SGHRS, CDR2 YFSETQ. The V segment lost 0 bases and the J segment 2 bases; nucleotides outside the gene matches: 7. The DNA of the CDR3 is TGCGCCAGCAGCTTGGTCCTAGCGGGTAAGACCTACGAGCAGTACTTC. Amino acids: CASSLVLAGKTYEQYF.